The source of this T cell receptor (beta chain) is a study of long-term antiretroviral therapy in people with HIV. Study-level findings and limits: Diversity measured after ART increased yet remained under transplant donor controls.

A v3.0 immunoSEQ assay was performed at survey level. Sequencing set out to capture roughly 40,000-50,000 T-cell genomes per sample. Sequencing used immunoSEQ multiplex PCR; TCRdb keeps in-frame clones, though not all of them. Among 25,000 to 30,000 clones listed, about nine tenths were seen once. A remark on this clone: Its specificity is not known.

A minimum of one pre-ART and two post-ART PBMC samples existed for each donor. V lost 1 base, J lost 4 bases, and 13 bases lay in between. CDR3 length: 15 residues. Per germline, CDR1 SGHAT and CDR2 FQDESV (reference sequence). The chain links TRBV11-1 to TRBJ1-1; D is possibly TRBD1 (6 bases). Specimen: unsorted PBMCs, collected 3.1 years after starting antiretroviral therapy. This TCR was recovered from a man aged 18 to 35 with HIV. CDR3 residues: CASSLGNREGTEAFF. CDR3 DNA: TGTGCCAGCAGCTTAGGGAACAGGGAGGGCACTGAAGCTTTCTTT.